These T cell receptor beta chains were read from a single sample in a study of blood T cell repertoires in COVID-19. Sequencing was performed with immunoSEQ multiplex PCR; in TCRdb, only in-frame clones are kept and a portion is missing. The repertoire includes 200,000 to 300,000 clones, approximately 90% of them detected once, and roughly 3.9% sits in the top ten. The sequenced sample consisted of peripheral blood. Every receptor here comes from a woman in her thirties or forties with acute or convalescent COVID-19. Each CDR3 is given with its conserved first and last residue. D genes are given only for firm matches. Rows may omit the clone size; those that give it use once, few, many or a size class.

CDR3aa	CDR3nt	len	abundance	d_gene	v_gene	j_gene
CASPWTPTNEKLFF	TGTGCCTCTCCCTGGACACCGACTAATGAAAAACTGTTTTTT	14	once	.	TRBV24-1	TRBJ1-4
CASSPPADTEAFF	TGTGCCAGCAGCCCCCCCGCGGACACTGAAGCTTTCTTT	13	.	.	TRBV9	TRBJ1-1
CASSRPGQGGIRLETQYF	TGTGCCAGCAGCCGGCCGGGACAGGGGGGGATCCGTTTGGAGACCCAGTACTTC	18	.	TRBD1	TRBV5-4	TRBJ2-5
CASSLTYRDAGYTF	TGTGCCAGCAGCTTAACATACAGGGATGCTGGCTACACCTTC	14	.	.	TRBV7-3	TRBJ1-2
CASSSPGDSNQPQHF	TGTGCCAGCAGCTCCCCCGGGGATAGCAATCAGCCCCAGCATTTT	15	.	.	TRBV7-8	TRBJ1-5
CASSLRDDRGTSITDTQYF	TGTGCCAGCAGCCTACGGGACGACCGAGGGACTAGCATAACAGATACGCAGTATTTT	19	.	TRBD2	TRBV9	TRBJ2-3
CASSASGQVRETQYF	TGTGCCAGCAGCGCCTCCGGACAGGTTAGGGAGACCCAGTACTTC	15	.	TRBD1	TRBV11-2	TRBJ2-5
CASSFGAPSGGAGETQYF	TGCGCCAGCAGCTTTGGGGCCCCTAGCGGGGGGGCAGGAGAGACCCAGTACTTC	18	.	TRBD2	TRBV5-1	TRBJ2-5
CATSRVGGGTKLTDTQYF	TGTGCCACCAGCAGAGTGGGCGGGGGGACCAAACTCACAGATACGCAGTATTTT	18	.	TRBD2	TRBV15	TRBJ2-3
CATSDYAGTSGGAAYNEQFF	TGTGCCACCAGTGATTACGCCGGGACTAGCGGGGGGGCCGCCTACAATGAGCAGTTCTTC	20	.	TRBD2	TRBV24-1	TRBJ2-1
CASSLRGIYGYTF	TGTGCCAGCAGCTTAAGGGGGATCTATGGCTACACCTTC	13	.	.	TRBV7-9	TRBJ1-2
CATSDFRGSYNEQFF	TGTGCCACCAGTGATTTCAGGGGCTCCTACAATGAGCAGTTCTTC	15	few	.	TRBV24-1	TRBJ2-1
CASRWGTGEGEAFF	TGTGCCAGCCGTTGGGGTACAGGGGAAGGTGAAGCTTTCTTT	14	.	TRBD1	TRBV9	TRBJ1-1
CASLGGAGELFF	TGTGCCAGCCTGGGAGGGGCCGGGGAGCTGTTTTTT	12	.	TRBD2	TRBV2	TRBJ2-2
CAWSVPNRDYNEQFF	TGTGCCTGGAGTGTACCCAACCGGGACTACAATGAGCAGTTCTTC	15	.	.	TRBV30	TRBJ2-1
CASSRGTGEGAFF	TGTGCCAGCAGCCGAGGGACAGGGGAAGGGGCTTTCTTT	13	.	TRBD1	TRBV25-1	TRBJ1-1
CASSFEPMTDTQYF	TGCGCCAGCAGCTTTGAGCCCATGACAGATACGCAGTATTTT	14	.	.	TRBV5-1	TRBJ2-3
CASSYGPGPQPQHF	TGTGCCAGCAGTTATGGGCCAGGCCCCCAGCCCCAGCATTTT	14	.	.	TRBV6-5	TRBJ1-5